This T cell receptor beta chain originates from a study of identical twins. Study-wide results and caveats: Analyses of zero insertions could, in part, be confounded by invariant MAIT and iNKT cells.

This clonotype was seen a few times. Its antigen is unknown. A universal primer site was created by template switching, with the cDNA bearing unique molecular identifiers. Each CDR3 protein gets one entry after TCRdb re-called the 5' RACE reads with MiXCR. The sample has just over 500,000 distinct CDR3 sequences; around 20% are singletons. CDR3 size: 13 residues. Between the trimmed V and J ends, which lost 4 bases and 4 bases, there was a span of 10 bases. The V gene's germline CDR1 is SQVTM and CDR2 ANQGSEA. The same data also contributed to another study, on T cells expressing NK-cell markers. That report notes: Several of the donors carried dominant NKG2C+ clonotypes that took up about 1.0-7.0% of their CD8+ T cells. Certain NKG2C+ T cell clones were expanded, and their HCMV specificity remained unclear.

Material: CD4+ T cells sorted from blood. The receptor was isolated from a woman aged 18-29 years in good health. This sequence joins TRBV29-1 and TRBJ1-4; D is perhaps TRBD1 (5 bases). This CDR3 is CSVGQTFNEKLFF. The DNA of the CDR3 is TGCAGCGTTGGACAGACGTTTAATGAAAAACTGTTTTTT.